The clone carrying this TCR beta chain was recorded a few times. Antigen unknown. This sample was taken from a study of beta chain features in type 1 diabetes. The study, taken as a whole, reports: Any role of HLA type in TCRB rearrangement remained unresolved here.

Expressed TCRB transcripts were sequenced, since all the RNA that had been isolated was reverse transcribed. Samples of naive, central memory and regulatory T cells yielded a mean of about 3.8 million reads. Here immunoSEQ multiplex PCR was the method, and the copy in TCRdb shows in-frame clones only, minus some. The sample lists roughly 300,000 clones; 14% were seen once. The sample comprised central memory CD4+ T cells from blood. This TCR came from a man aged 25-45 years in good health.

CDR3 amino acids: CASSPGVAGEADTQYF. CDR3 coding DNA: TGTGCCAGCTCACCAGGAGTAGCGGGAGAGGCAGATACGCAGTATTTT. The chain employs TRBV18 and TRBJ2-3; TRBD2 matches 9 bases. After removal of 2 bases from V and 4 bases from J, the junction contained 7 bases not matched to a gene. The germline CDR1 and CDR2 sequences are KGHSH and LQKENI. CDR3 length: 16 amino acids.